This T cell receptor (beta chain) stems from a study of blood T cell repertoires in COVID-19. Looking at the study overall: Acute and convalescent COVID-19 samples came from the United States, Italy and Spain. PBMCs, B-cell-depleted T cells, or T cells provided the cDNA or gDNA that made up the material.

Here immunoSEQ multiplex PCR was the method, and the copy in TCRdb shows in-frame clones only, minus some. The repertoire holds tens of thousands of clones, with roughly nine tenths as singletons. Germline V gene lookup returns CDR1 MNHNY and CDR2 SVGAGI (reference sequence). The V and J ends lost 3 bases and 6 bases respectively, with 15 bases between them. The CDR3 totals 14 residues. The origin of this receptor is a man aged 50 to 60 with active COVID-19. The chain employs TRBV6-6 and TRBJ2-7, with D possibly TRBD1 on 6 matching bases. The sample comprised peripheral blood. The CDR3 coding sequence is TGTGCCAGCAGTTATCCCTTACAGGGTCCCGAGCAGTACTTC. It yields the protein CASSYPLQGPEQYF.